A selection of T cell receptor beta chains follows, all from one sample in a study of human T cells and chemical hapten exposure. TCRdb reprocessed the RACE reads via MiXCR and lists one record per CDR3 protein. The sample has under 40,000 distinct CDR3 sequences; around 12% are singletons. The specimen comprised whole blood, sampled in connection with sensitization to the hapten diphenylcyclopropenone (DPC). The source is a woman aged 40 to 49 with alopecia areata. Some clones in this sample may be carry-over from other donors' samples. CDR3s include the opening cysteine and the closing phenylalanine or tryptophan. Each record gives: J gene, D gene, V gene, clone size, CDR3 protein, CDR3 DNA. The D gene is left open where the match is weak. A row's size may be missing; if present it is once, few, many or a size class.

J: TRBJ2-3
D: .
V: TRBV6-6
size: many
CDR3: CALGADTQYF
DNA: TGTGCGCTTGGAGCAGATACGCAGTATTTT

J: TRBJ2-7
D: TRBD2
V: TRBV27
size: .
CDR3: CASSLAGLAHEQYF
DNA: TGTGCCAGCAGTTTAGCGGGACTAGCTCACGAGCAGTACTTC

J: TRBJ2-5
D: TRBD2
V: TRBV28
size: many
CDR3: CASRELAEETQYF
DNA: TGTGCCAGCAGGGAACTAGCGGAAGAGACCCAGTACTTC

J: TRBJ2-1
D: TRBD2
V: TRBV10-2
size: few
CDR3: CASTETSGNYNEQFF
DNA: TGCGCCAGCACGGAGACTAGCGGGAACTACAATGAGCAGTTCTTC

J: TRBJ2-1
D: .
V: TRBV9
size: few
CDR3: CASSVEGRSSYNEQFF
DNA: TGTGCCAGCAGCGTAGAGGGCAGGAGCTCCTACAATGAGCAGTTCTTC

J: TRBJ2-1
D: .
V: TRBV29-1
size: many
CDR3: CSDTRVGNEQFF
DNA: TGCAGCGACACCAGGGTAGGCAATGAGCAGTTCTTC

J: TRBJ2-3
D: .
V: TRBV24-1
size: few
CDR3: CATSDFLQGDTQYF
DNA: TGTGCCACCAGTGATTTCCTACAGGGAGATACGCAGTATTTT

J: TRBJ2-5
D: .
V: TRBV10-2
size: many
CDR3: CASSVVGDYQETQYF
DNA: TGCGCCAGCTCAGTGGTTGGGGACTACCAAGAGACCCAGTACTTC

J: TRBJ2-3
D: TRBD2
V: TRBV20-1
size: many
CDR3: CSAQLARGQYF
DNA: TGCAGTGCCCAACTAGCGCGGGGGCAGTATTTT

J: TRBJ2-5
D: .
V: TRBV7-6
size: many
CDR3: CASSRPPGVETQYF
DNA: TGTGCCAGCAGCCGCCCCCCAGGGGTAGAGACCCAGTACTTC

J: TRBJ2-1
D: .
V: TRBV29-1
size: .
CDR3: CSAGRGRPYNEQFF
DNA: TGCAGCGCCGGGCGGGGGCGCCCCTACAATGAGCAGTTCTTC

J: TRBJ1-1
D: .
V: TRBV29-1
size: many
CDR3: CSVEITGDTEAFF
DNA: TGCAGCGTTGAAATAACAGGAGACACTGAAGCTTTCTTT

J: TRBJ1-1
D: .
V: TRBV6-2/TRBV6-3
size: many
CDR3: CASTGTLDGTEAFF
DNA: TGTGCCAGTACCGGGACCCTTGACGGCACTGAAGCTTTCTTT

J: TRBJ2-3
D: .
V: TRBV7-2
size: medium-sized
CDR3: CASSLGTEQYF
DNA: TGTGCCAGCAGCTTAGGAACTGAGCAGTATTTT

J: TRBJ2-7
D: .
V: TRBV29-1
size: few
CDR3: CSVRGPDYEQYF
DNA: TGCAGCGTACGCGGGCCAGACTACGAGCAGTACTTC

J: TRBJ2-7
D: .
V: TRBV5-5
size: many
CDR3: CASSPLRTDPYEQYF
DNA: TGTGCCAGCAGCCCCTTACGGACAGACCCCTACGAGCAGTACTTC

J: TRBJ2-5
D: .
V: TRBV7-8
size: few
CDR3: CASSLGDILATQYF
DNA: TGTGCCAGCAGCTTAGGGGACATCCTAGCGACCCAGTACTTC

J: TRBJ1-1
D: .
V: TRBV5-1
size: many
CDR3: CASSLGDSNTEAFF
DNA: TGCGCCAGCAGCTTGGGAGACAGTAACACTGAAGCTTTCTTT

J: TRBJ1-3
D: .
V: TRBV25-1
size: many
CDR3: CATSDLGNTIYF
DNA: TGTGCCACCTCGGACCTTGGAAACACCATATATTTT

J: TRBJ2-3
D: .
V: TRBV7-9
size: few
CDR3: CASSKRGLGDTQYF
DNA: TGTGCCAGCAGCAAAAGGGGCCTTGGGGATACGCAGTATTTT

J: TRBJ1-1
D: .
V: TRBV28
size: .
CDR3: CASRRPDGTEAFF
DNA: TGTGCCAGCAGACGTCCGGACGGCACTGAAGCTTTCTTT

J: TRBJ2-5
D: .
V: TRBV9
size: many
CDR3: CASSVGPRGQETQYF
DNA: TGTGCCAGCAGCGTAGGTCCCCGCGGTCAGGAGACCCAGTACTTC

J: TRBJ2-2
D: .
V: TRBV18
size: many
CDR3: CASSPQGKTGELFF
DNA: TGTGCCAGCTCACCCCAGGGAAAAACCGGGGAGCTGTTTTTT

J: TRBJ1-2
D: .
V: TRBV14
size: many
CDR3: CASSQERVLGYGYTF
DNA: TGTGCCAGCAGCCAAGAGAGGGTGTTGGGGTATGGCTACACCTTC

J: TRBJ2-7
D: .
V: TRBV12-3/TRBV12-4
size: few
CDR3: CASSPRDTAHEQYF
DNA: TGTGCCAGCAGTCCCCGGGACACAGCACACGAGCAGTACTTC